The 18 T cell receptor beta chains presented below share a single source sample, sequenced in a study of T cells expressing NK-cell markers. TCRdb reanalyzed the 5' RACE reads and collapses them to one entry per CDR3 protein, without DNA. The repertoire shows approximately 460,000 distinct CDR3 sequences; the top ten hold less than 7.5%. The sequenced sample consisted of blood T cells: a sorted CD56 or NKG2C T cell subset, CD4+ or CD8+ T cells, or bulk PBMC T cells (not recorded which). The source of these receptors is a woman aged 18-70 years in good health.

The chain combines TRBV27 with TRBJ2-2; TCRdb designates TRBD1, a call that cannot be tested without DNA. From germline, CDR1 is MNHEY and CDR2 SMNVEV (reference sequence). The CDR3 is 19 amino acids. CDR3 amino acids: CASSLWSGQRKPNTGELFF.

The chain employs TRBV18 and TRBJ1-1; the D gene TCRdb calls, TRBD1, cannot be checked with no DNA. This CDR3 is built from 15 residues. The germline gives CDR1 KGHSH, CDR2 LQKENI. This CDR3 is CASSPVGQGSTEAFF.

Here the CDR3 reads CASRISGLGEKLFF. The chain links TRBV12-3 or TRBV12-4 to TRBJ1-4. This CDR3 has 14 residues.

This chain joins TRBV12-3 or TRBV12-4 and TRBJ1-3. This CDR3 spans 14 amino acids. This CDR3 is CASSLWGPGNTIYF.

This chain links TRBV4-3 with TRBJ2-3; TCRdb's D gene call, TRBD1, goes unchecked for lack of DNA. This CDR3 contains 16 residues. Germline assignment: CDR1 LGHNA and CDR2 YSLEER. Here the CDR3 reads CASSQEPAMRGDTQYF.

J is TRBJ2-5 and V is TRBV20-1; without DNA, the TCRdb call of TRBD1 cannot be checked. Looked up from germline, CDR1 is DFQATT and CDR2 is SNEGSKA (reference sequence). The length of the CDR3 is 11 residues. This CDR3 is CSASWGETQYF.

This chain joins TRBV7-2 and TRBJ2-7; TCRdb reports TRBD1, a call that lacks DNA to check it against. The germline CDR1 and CDR2 sequences are SGHTA and FQGNSA. The CDR3 runs to 13 residues. CDR3 amino acids: CASSLSQGTEQYF.

The chain carries TRBV20-1 and TRBJ2-7; TCRdb indicates TRBD2, and absent DNA this call remains unverified. Germline V lookup: CDR1 DFQATT, CDR2 SNEGSKA (reference sequence). This CDR3 contains 17 residues. Here the CDR3 reads CSARGEVALPKGREQYF.

This chain uses TRBV19 with TRBJ1-3; the TRBD1 assignment by TCRdb is unverifiable without DNA. In germline, CDR1 is LNHDA, CDR2 SQIVND (reference sequence). This CDR3 has 15 amino acids. The CDR3 loop is CASSGQGARGNTIYF.

V usage is TRBV18 and J usage is TRBJ2-7; the TRBD1 assignment by TCRdb is unverifiable without DNA. CDR1 KGHSH and CDR2 LQKENI come from the germline V gene. This CDR3 region has 12 residues. This CDR3 is CATRQGQIEQYF.

V is TRBV15 and J is TRBJ2-7; checking the TCRdb D call of TRBD1 is not possible without DNA. CDR3 size: 13 residues. In germline, CDR1 is LNHNV, CDR2 YYDKDF (reference sequence). The CDR3 loop is CATSSLRGGEQYF.

The chain couples TRBV12-3 or TRBV12-4 to TRBJ1-6. This CDR3 is built from 19 residues. The CDR3 loop is CASSLRPLLGLNYNSPLHF.

The chain combines TRBV5-1 with TRBJ2-3; TCRdb's D call, TRBD2, is unchecked because there is no DNA. The CDR3 length is 17 residues. Germline V gene sequence: CDR1 SGHRS, CDR2 YFSETQ. The CDR3 loop is CASSLEAGRSGTDTQYF.

V and J are TRBV29-1 and TRBJ2-4. Germline V CDR1 and CDR2: SQVTM, ANQGSEA. This CDR3 spans 13 amino acids. CDR3 region: CSGGSGAKNIQYF.

This chain joins TRBV6-2 or TRBV6-3 and TRBJ2-1; no DNA is available, so the TRBD1 call from TCRdb remains unchecked. CDR3 length: 15 residues. The germline CDR1 and CDR2 sequences are MNHEY and SVGEGT. The CDR3 here is CASSYSMGASNEQFF.

The chain has TRBV11-3 and TRBJ2-1; the D call from TCRdb, TRBD2, cannot be confirmed without DNA. Germline values: CDR1 SGHNT, CDR2 YENEEA. CDR3 length equals 15 residues. CDR3: CASSWGLAENNEQFF.

The V call is TRBV6-5, the J call TRBJ2-7; the TRBD2 assignment by TCRdb is unverifiable without DNA. The CDR3 runs 15 residues. The germline CDR1 and CDR2 sequences are MNHEY and SVGAGI. CDR3 sequence: CASSYSLANLYEQYF.

The chain links TRBV20-1 to TRBJ2-7; lacking DNA, the TRBD1 call made by TCRdb goes unchecked. This CDR3 comprises 13 residues. The germline gives CDR1 DFQATT, CDR2 SNEGSKA (reference sequence). The CDR3 spells CSASGGRLGEQYF.